The rows below give T cell receptor beta chains drawn from one sample of a study of beta chain features in type 1 diabetes. The assay was immunoSEQ multiplex PCR, and TCRdb's table has in-frame clones only and misses some. The table shows 300,000 to 350,000 clones, with around 8% occurring only once. The sample taken for sequencing was central memory CD4+ T cells from blood. These receptors were collected from a woman between 18 and 29 years old in good health. The CDR3 runs from the conserved cysteine through the conserved F or W. Fields, in order: V gene, J gene, CDR3 protein.

>TRBV4-2|TRBJ2-7
CASSATLRAMAYEQYF
>TRBV15|TRBJ2-1
CATSSRNNEQFF
>TRBV30|TRBJ2-5
CAWSVTGQETQYF
>TRBV4-1|TRBJ2-1
CASSQDTGDFYNEQFF
>TRBV7-2|TRBJ2-5
CASSSSGAQETQYF
>TRBV9|TRBJ2-3
CASSVSQSRTDTQYF
>TRBV14|TRBJ2-1
CASSQGRTSGSGGFF
>TRBV6-6|TRBJ2-4
CASSYRVGDIQYF
>TRBV28|TRBJ2-1
CASSQGGGDYNEQFF
>TRBV4-2|TRBJ2-5
CASSQDRTRLETQYF
>TRBV29-1|.
CSAITSGTYEQYF
>TRBV6-5|TRBJ2-7
CASSSYIRGRSYEQYF
>TRBV5-1|TRBJ1-2
CASSVDTSNYGYTF
>TRBV5-8|TRBJ2-1
CASSLVGASQFF
>TRBV14|TRBJ2-7
CASSPLTGVGSYEQYF
>TRBV2|TRBJ2-3
CASRLDQYSDTQYF
>TRBV7-2|TRBJ2-3
CASSSGLAGWADTQYF